Listed below are T cell receptor beta chains from one sample, sequenced in a study of blood T cell repertoires in COVID-19. The repertoire was sequenced with immunoSEQ multiplex PCR; TCRdb's copy has only in-frame clones and lacks some. The sample includes roughly 190,000 clones, approximately 84% of them seen just once. The source material was PBMCs or T cells enriched from blood (not recorded which). These receptors all stem from a woman in her thirties who had recovered from COVID-19. Both conserved end residues are part of each CDR3. D genes are given only for firm matches. Where a row states a size, it is once, few, many or the class of an expanded clone; other rows omit it.

v_gene	j_gene	abundance	d_gene	CDR3nt	CDR3aa
TRBV9	TRBJ2-7	.	.	TGTGCCAGCAGCGTAGGGGGGGACAGCTCCTACGAGCAGTACTTC	CASSVGGDSSYEQYF
TRBV28	TRBJ2-5	.	TRBD1	TGTGCCAGCAGTTCCCCGACAGGGACCCAAGAGACCCAGTACTTC	CASSSPTGTQETQYF
TRBV9	TRBJ1-4	once	.	TGTGCCAGCAGCCGCTTCGGCTCAATAGGGGGTACGAATGAAAAACTGTTTTTT	CASSRFGSIGGTNEKLFF
TRBV29-1	TRBJ2-5	.	.	TGCAGCGTTACAACAGGGATTCAAGAGACCCAGTACTTC	CSVTTGIQETQYF
TRBV5-6	TRBJ1-5	few	.	TGTGCCAGCAGCAACACAGGGAACGTTCAGCCCCAGCATTTT	CASSNTGNVQPQHF
TRBV5-4	TRBJ2-3	.	.	TGTGCCAGCAGCCAAAGCACAGATACGCAGTATTTT	CASSQSTDTQYF
TRBV5-5	TRBJ1-2	.	.	TGTGCCAGCAGCTTCTCACAGGGAAACTATGGCTACACCTTC	CASSFSQGNYGYTF
TRBV5-1	TRBJ1-6	.	TRBD1	TGCGCCAGCAGCTTGGCCGGACAGGCCTCCTATAATTCACCCCTCCACTTT	CASSLAGQASYNSPLHF
TRBV29-1	TRBJ1-3	.	TRBD1	TGCAGCGTGACAGGGGGCTCTGGAAACACCATATATTTT	CSVTGGSGNTIYF
TRBV19	TRBJ1-2	.	.	TGTGCCAGTAGTTGGAGGGGCTATGGCTACACCTTC	CASSWRGYGYTF
TRBV5-1	TRBJ1-2	.	.	TGCGCCAGCAGCTCCCCGGGAACTAACTATGGCTACACCTTC	CASSSPGTNYGYTF
TRBV7-2	TRBJ1-3	.	.	TGTGCCAGCAGCTTAGGGTCTAGTCTGCTCTCTGGAAACACCATATATTTT	CASSLGSSLLSGNTIYF
TRBV15	TRBJ2-7	.	.	TGTGCCACCAGCAGAGATGCGGCCGGCGTGGGCGAGCAGTACTTC	CATSRDAAGVGEQYF
TRBV12-5	TRBJ2-1	.	.	TGTGCTAGTGGTTTAGTGTCCGGGGTCAGCTCCTACAATGAGCAGTTCTTC	CASGLVSGVSSYNEQFF
TRBV7-7	TRBJ2-5	.	TRBD2	TGTGCTAGCAGCTCGGGACTAGCGCGACAAGAGACCCAGTACTTC	CASSSGLARQETQYF
TRBV7-9	TRBJ2-2	.	.	TGTGCCCCGCGGATGTACACCGGGGAGCTGTTTTTT	CAPRMYTGELFF
TRBV30	TRBJ1-2	.	.	TGTGCCTGGAGTCTCAGGGTCCCGGGCTATGGCTACACCTTC	CAWSLRVPGYGYTF
TRBV5-6	TRBJ1-4	.	TRBD1	TGTGCCAGCAGCCTGACAGGGGTGGGTGAAAAACTGTTTTTT	CASSLTGVGEKLFF
TRBV27	TRBJ1-1	.	.	TGTGCCAGCAGTGTCAGGGGAAGGGACACTGAAGCTTTCTTT	CASSVRGRDTEAFF
TRBV5-6	TRBJ1-2	.	TRBD1	TGTGCCAGCAGCTTGACAGGGGGAGTCTATGGCTACACCTTC	CASSLTGGVYGYTF
TRBV28	TRBJ2-5	.	TRBD1	TGTGCCAGCAGTCCGGGGAACAGGGGCGCGGAGACCCAGTACTTC	CASSPGNRGAETQYF
TRBV6-5	TRBJ2-5	.	TRBD2	TGTGCCAGCAGTTCCCTCGGGGGGTACCAAGAGACCCAGTACTTC	CASSSLGGYQETQYF
TRBV5-1	TRBJ1-4	.	.	TGCGCCAGTAGGACAGCCCCAGGGGCTAATGAAAAACTGTTTTTT	CASRTAPGANEKLFF
TRBV9	TRBJ1-1	.	.	TGTGCCAGCAGCGTCTACCCTCAGGCTGAAGCTTTCTTT	CASSVYPQAEAFF
TRBV12-2	TRBJ1-1	few	.	TGTGCAAGTCGCTCCCCCGGACTGGGGTCCCAGGTGAACGCTTTCTTT	CASRSPGLGSQVNAFF
TRBV15	TRBJ2-6	.	.	TGTGCCACCAGCAGAGTTACAGGAGCCTCTGGGGCCAACGTCCTGACTTTC	CATSRVTGASGANVLTF
TRBV7-8	TRBJ2-5	once	TRBD2	TGTGCCAGCAGAGTTCTGTGGGGGGGGTACCAAGAGACCCAGTACTTC	CASRVLWGGYQETQYF
TRBV9	TRBJ1-4	.	TRBD1	TGTGCCAGCAGCGGACTGGACGGGACAGCCGAAAAACTGTTTTTT	CASSGLDGTAEKLFF
TRBV6-5	TRBJ2-7	once	.	TGTGCCAGCAGTTACTCGGCAGGTTTCTTTTACGAGCAGTACTTC	CASSYSAGFFYEQYF
TRBV5-1	TRBJ2-1	.	TRBD2	TGCGCCAGCAGCTCCGGACTAGCGAGCTACAATGAGCAGTTCTTC	CASSSGLASYNEQFF
TRBV7-9	TRBJ2-3	few	TRBD1	TGTGCCAGCAGCTTAGTCCAGGGGGCGACAGATACGCAGTATTTT	CASSLVQGATDTQYF
TRBV9	TRBJ2-5	.	TRBD2	TGTGCCAGCAGCGTAGAAGGCAGCGGGAGTTTCCTTTGGGAGACCCAGTACTTC	CASSVEGSGSFLWETQYF
TRBV7-6	TRBJ2-7	few	TRBD2	TGTGCCAGCAGCTCCGGTCTAGCGGGAGGGCCGAAAGAGCAGTACTTC	CASSSGLAGGPKEQYF
TRBV5-1	TRBJ2-7	.	TRBD2	TGCGCCAACTCTAGACTAGCGGGAATGTACGAGCAGTACTTC	CANSRLAGMYEQYF
TRBV7-3	TRBJ2-3	.	.	TGTGCCAGCAGCCTCAGACTAGGGGAAACAGATACGCAGTATTTT	CASSLRLGETDTQYF
TRBV3-1/TRBV3-2	TRBJ2-2	.	TRBD2	TGTGCCAGCAGCCCCCCGGGGCTCGGGGGGGACCACCTCACCGGGGAGCTGTTTTTT	CASSPPGLGGDHLTGELFF
TRBV24-1	TRBJ2-5	.	.	TGTGCCACCAGTGCGGGGGTACGAGAGACCCAGTACTTC	CATSAGVRETQYF
TRBV18	TRBJ1-2	.	.	TGTGCCAGCTCACCTAGTCTAGAGCCCAACTATGGCTACACCTTC	CASSPSLEPNYGYTF
TRBV5-6	TRBJ1-1	.	TRBD1	TGTGCCAGCAGCTTGGGACAGGGTAGATCTGAAGCTTTCTTT	CASSLGQGRSEAFF
TRBV6-5	TRBJ1-5	.	.	TGTGCCAGCAGGGCAGGGGTTCTTCAGCCCCAGCATTTT	CASRAGVLQPQHF
TRBV5-1	TRBJ1-5	.	TRBD1	TGCGCCAGCAGCCCGGGACAGCTCAATCAGCCCCAGCATTTT	CASSPGQLNQPQHF
TRBV20-1	TRBJ2-3	once	.	TGCAGTGCTAGTTGGCAAGATACGCAGTATTTT	CSASWQDTQYF
TRBV10-3	TRBJ1-2	.	TRBD1	TGTGCCATCAGTGGTGGGGGACAGTCCCCTACTAACTATGGCTACACCTTC	CAISGGGQSPTNYGYTF
TRBV15	TRBJ1-4	.	.	TGTGCCACCAGCAGAGTCGGGCAGGGGGAAAAACTGTTTTTT	CATSRVGQGEKLFF
TRBV7-8	TRBJ2-7	.	TRBD2	TGTGCCAGCAGCCCTAGGGAGGGGACTAGCTACGAGCAGTACTTC	CASSPREGTSYEQYF
TRBV28	TRBJ1-4	.	.	TGTGCCAGCAGCCCAATATGGGCACACGAAAAACTGTTTTTT	CASSPIWAHEKLFF
TRBV9	TRBJ1-6	.	TRBD1	TGTGCCAGCAGAGGGACAGGGGGAAATTCACCCCTCCACTTT	CASRGTGGNSPLHF
TRBV28	TRBJ2-1	.	.	TGTGCCAGCAGTTTATGGCAGGGTGTCGGCAATGAGCAGTTCTTC	CASSLWQGVGNEQFF
TRBV25-1	TRBJ1-1	.	TRBD1	TGTGCCAGCAGTGAATTCGGGACAGGGGGAGGCAACACTGAAGCTTTCTTT	CASSEFGTGGGNTEAFF
TRBV5-1	TRBJ1-1	.	TRBD1	TGCGCCAGCAGCCCCGAGTTCAAGGGGGCAACTGAAGCTTTCTTT	CASSPEFKGATEAFF
TRBV5-1	TRBJ1-1	.	TRBD1	TGCGCCAGCCGGCGGGACAGGGGTTTGCGGAACACTGAAGCTTTCTTT	CASRRDRGLRNTEAFF
TRBV12-5	TRBJ2-1	.	TRBD2	TGTGCTAGTGGTTATGTAGCGGGAGGCTACAATGAGCAGTTCTTC	CASGYVAGGYNEQFF
TRBV7-6	TRBJ1-5	.	.	TGTGCCAGCAGCTCAGGGATTAGCAATCAGCCCCAGCATTTT	CASSSGISNQPQHF
TRBV5-5	TRBJ1-6	.	TRBD1	TGTGCCAGCAGCTCCGAGGGGACAGGGACCAGGTCACCCCTCCACTTT	CASSSEGTGTRSPLHF
TRBV9	TRBJ2-1	.	TRBD2	TGTGCCAGCAGCCATTACGGGACTAGCGGGAGACATGAGCAGTTCTTC	CASSHYGTSGRHEQFF